Listed below are T cell receptor beta chains from one sample, sequenced in a study of cytomegalovirus exposure and HLA in healthy donors. Clones were read by immunoSEQ multiplex PCR, and TCRdb kept only the in-frame ones, dropping some. The sample records over 20,000 clones, about four fifths being singletons. Sequenced material: PBMCs. These receptors originate from a male donor in good health and CMV-seronegative. Both conserved end residues are part of each CDR3. The D gene is left open where the match is weak. Clone size is given for some rows only: seen once, a few or many times, or a class if the clone is expanded.

d_call j_call v_call clone_size cdr3_nt cdr3_aa
. TRBJ2-3 TRBV7-9 . TGTGCCAGCAGCTCGACTGAATACACAGATACGCAGTATTTT CASSSTEYTDTQYF
TRBD2 TRBJ2-7 TRBV2 . TGTGCCAATCAGAAGGGACTAGCGGGAAACTCCTACGAGCAGTACTTC CANQKGLAGNSYEQYF
. TRBJ1-1 TRBV28 . TGTGCCAGCAGTTCTCCAGGGAGGTTCACTGAAGCTTTCTTT CASSSPGRFTEAFF
TRBD1 TRBJ1-1 TRBV28 . TGTGCCAGCAGTTTAAACCGGGGCACAGGGGGTGAAGCTTTCTTT CASSLNRGTGGEAFF
. TRBJ2-3 TRBV9 few TGTGCCAGCAGCGTAGGGCAGAATAGCACAGATACGCAGTATTTT CASSVGQNSTDTQYF
TRBD1 TRBJ2-7 TRBV7-9 few TGTGCCAGCAGCAACCGGGACAGGGCATACGAGCAGTACTTC CASSNRDRAYEQYF
. TRBJ1-4 TRBV28 . TGTGCCAGCAGGCCGTCGATACAGGTCGACAGGTTAAAACTGTTTTTT CASRPSIQVDRLKLFF
. TRBJ1-6 TRBV28 . TGTGCCAGCAGTTTCGGAGGGGCGTTAAATTCACCCCTCCACTTT CASSFGGALNSPLHF
. TRBJ2-7 TRBV6-5 . TGTGCCAGCAGTTACGTCCAGGGGGGTTCCTACGAGCAGTACTTC CASSYVQGGSYEQYF
. TRBJ2-1 TRBV19 . TGTGCCACCCGGTCCTCCTACAATGAGCAGTTCTTC CATRSSYNEQFF
TRBD1 TRBJ1-5 TRBV6-1 few TGTGCCAGCACTCGGACAGGGACGGAGCCCCAGCATTTT CASTRTGTEPQHF
. TRBJ1-1 TRBV6-5 . TGTGCCAGCAGGAAACAGCCGAACACTGAAGCTTTCTTT CASRKQPNTEAFF
. TRBJ2-7 TRBV6-4 . TGTGCCAGCAGCACAAGACAGGAGATGTCCCACGAGCAGTACTTC CASSTRQEMSHEQYF
. TRBJ2-7 TRBV18 . TGTGCCAGCTCGGAGGGGCCTTACGAGCAGTACTTC CASSEGPYEQYF
. TRBJ1-3 TRBV6-1 . TGTGCCAGCAGTGAACGGGGAAGGGAAGGTGGAAACACCATATATTTT CASSERGREGGNTIYF
. TRBJ2-3 TRBV19 . TGTGCCAGTTGCCCGGGACACTGGGCAGATACGCAGTATTTT CASCPGHWADTQYF
. TRBJ1-6 TRBV9 . TGTGCCAGCAGCGGCACCTGGGAGGGGAGCTCCTATAATTCACCCCTCCACTTT CASSGTWEGSSYNSPLHF
TRBD2 TRBJ2-7 TRBV27 . TGTGCCAGCAAACACGGGGGGTCCTACGAGCAGTACTTC CASKHGGSYEQYF
. TRBJ1-2 TRBV28 . TGTGCCAGCAGCTCTCTCTATGGCTACACCTTC CASSSLYGYTF
TRBD1 TRBJ2-5 TRBV6-1 once TGTGCCAGCAGCCACGGCCCCACAGGGGCGGAGACCCAGTACTTC CASSHGPTGAETQYF
. TRBJ2-4 TRBV7-2 medium-sized TGTGCCAGCAGCGGTCGTCGGGGGAGATCCAAAAACATTCAGTACTTC CASSGRRGRSKNIQYF
TRBD2 TRBJ2-5 TRBV4-1 . TGCGCCAGCAGCCAAGACGGTATAGCGGGAGGGCCTAGAGAGACCCAGTACTTC CASSQDGIAGGPRETQYF
. TRBJ2-2 TRBV27 . TGTGCCAGCCCCCGAGGAGAATCGAACACCGGGGAGCTGTTTTTT CASPRGESNTGELFF
. TRBJ1-3 TRBV18 . TGTGCCAGCTCACCACAGCGACAGACCTTCTCTGGAAACACCATATATTTT CASSPQRQTFSGNTIYF
. TRBJ2-6 TRBV15 few TGTGCCACCAGCAGAGATAGAGGCTCTGGGGCCAACGTCCTGACTTTC CATSRDRGSGANVLTF
TRBD1 TRBJ1-1 TRBV10-1 once TGCGCCAGCAGTCAAACCCGAGGACAGGGGAACACTGAAGCTTTCTTT CASSQTRGQGNTEAFF
. TRBJ1-5 TRBV19 . TGTGCCAGTAGTATAGAGCAGGGCAGCAATCAGCCCCAGCATTTT CASSIEQGSNQPQHF
. TRBJ1-4 TRBV5-6 once TGTGCCAGCAGCCCCTGGGAGGGGACCCACCCTAATGAAAAACTGTTTTTT CASSPWEGTHPNEKLFF
TRBD1 TRBJ2-3 TRBV7-6 . TGTGCCAGCAGCTCGGGGGACAGGGCCTTCACAGATACGCAGTATTTT CASSSGDRAFTDTQYF
. TRBJ2-5 TRBV6-1 . TGTGCCAGCAGTGAAGCGGCGGTCGTGGGGGCCTTCCGAGAGACCCAGTACTTC CASSEAAVVGAFRETQYF
TRBD2 TRBJ2-7 TRBV27 . TGTGCCAGCAGTTCCGGACCTAGCGGCCACTACGAGCAGTACTTC CASSSGPSGHYEQYF
TRBD2 TRBJ2-1 TRBV7-9 . TGTGCCAGCACGGGCGGGGGGGCCTACAATGAGCAGTTCTTC CASTGGGAYNEQFF
. TRBJ2-3 TRBV29-1 . TGCAGCCTTAGTGGGTATACAGGACCCACAGATACGCAGTATTTT CSLSGYTGPTDTQYF
TRBD1 TRBJ1-3 TRBV5-1 . TGCGCCAGCAAAGAGGGGGCTGAGAGAAACACCATATATTTT CASKEGAERNTIYF